This T cell receptor beta chain comes out of a study of CD8 T cells in Susac syndrome. From germline, CDR1 is SGDLS and CDR2 YYNGEE. This CDR3 region has 15 residues. The V gene end was trimmed by 4 bases and the J gene end by 3 bases; junction bases not matched to a gene: 9. This clonotype was seen a single time. Included as multiple sclerosis controls were treatment-naive patients who had stable or active relapsing-remitting disease. Reverse transcription used roughly 0.45 to 1 ug RNA and random hexamers. TCR beta CDR3 was amplified by immunoSEQ multiplex PCR. This amplification extended across 54 Vbeta and 13 Jbeta segments. TCRdb reanalysed the immunoSEQ multiplex PCR reads using MiXCR and keeps one entry per CDR3 protein. This table holds 250,000 to 300,000 distinct CDR3 sequences, 80% to 90% found once.

Sequenced: CD8+ T cells from PBMCs. The source of this sequence is a human donor with multiple sclerosis. V is TRBV9 and J is TRBJ2-7; TRBD2 matches at 8 bases. CDR3 residues: CASSLSGGQNYEQYF. The CDR3 DNA reads TGTGCCAGCAGCCTCAGCGGGGGACAAAACTACGAGCAGTACTTC.